These 29 T cell receptor beta chains were all obtained from the same sample, sequenced in a study of blood T cell repertoires in COVID-19. Sequencing was performed with immunoSEQ multiplex PCR; in TCRdb, only in-frame clones are kept and a portion is missing. The repertoire has around 25,000 clones, approximately 88% of them found once; the top ten carry 8.8%. Sequences were obtained from peripheral blood. The receptors originated from a human donor with active COVID-19. The donor label of this sample is uncertain.

This chain uses TRBV5-4 with TRBJ2-1; 7 nucleotides agree with TRBD2. The CDR3 consists of 16 residues. The V gene's germline CDR1 is SGHNT and CDR2 YYREEE (reference sequence). V shed 0 bases and J 3 bases; nucleotides not matched to a gene: 6. The CDR3 bases are TGTGCCAGCAGCTTGGGAGTTCAGCGGGGCTACAATGAGCAGTTCTTC. Translated: CASSLGVQRGYNEQFF.

Points on this clone: At one of its ends the junction is not consistent with the germline gene, which may arise from a read error. The genes are TRBV11-2 and TRBJ1-6; no reliable D call. The length of the CDR3 is 13 residues. Per the germline V gene, CDR1 is SGHAT and CDR2 is FQNNGV. CDR3: CASSSDIRGKMIF. DNA of the CDR3: TGTGCCAGCAGCTCGGATATTCGAGGGAAAATGATCTTT.

This clone was observed a single time. This rearrangement joins TRBV7-9 to TRBJ2-1; 7 bases agree with TRBD1. The germline CDR1 and CDR2 sequences are SEHNR and FQNEAQ (reference sequence). CDR3 length: 15 residues. The V and J ends lost 5 bases and 7 bases, in that order; junction bases with no gene match: 11. In DNA, the CDR3 is TGTGCCAGCAGCCCGGTCACAGGGGATTGGAATGAGCAGTTCTTC. Translated, it gives CASSPVTGDWNEQFF.

V and J are TRBV7-6 and TRBJ2-5; TRBD2 matches 8 bases. The germline V gene encodes CDR1 SGHVS and CDR2 FNYEAQ. The CDR3 has 16 residues. V was pared by 5 bases and J by 2 bases, with 10 bases of the junction left unmatched. CDR3 bases: TGTGCCAGCAGCCCTACCGCCCCTAGCGGGCAAGAGACCCAGTACTTC. The encoded protein is CASSPTAPSGQETQYF.

The chain recombines TRBV12-3 or TRBV12-4 with TRBJ1-4; D uncertain. With 3 bases removed from V and 9 bases from J, the gap between germline ends came to 8 bases. The CDR3 consists of 12 residues. This chain's CDR3 is CASSFPGKKLFF. The CDR3 DNA reads as TGTGCCAGCAGTTTCCCCGGGAAAAAACTGTTTTTT.

The CDR3 here is CASSVLASSTYEQYF. The CDR3 DNA reads TGCGCCAGCAGCGTGCTAGCGTCTTCCACCTACGAGCAGTACTTC. The chain links TRBV5-1 to TRBJ2-7; weak D call: TRBD2 (6 bases). There are 15 residues in the CDR3. V was trimmed by 4 bases and J by 2 bases, leaving 16 bases between them. CDR1 SGHRS and CDR2 YFSETQ come from the germline V gene.

V usage is TRBV19 and J usage is TRBJ1-5, with 9 bases aligning to TRBD1. The V segment lost 0 bases and the J segment 5 bases; nucleotides outside the gene matches: 5. CDR1 is LNHDA, CDR2 SQIVND, per germline (reference sequence). The CDR3 consists of 16 residues. The CDR3 region has the DNA TGTGCCAGTAGTATAGATAAGGGACAGGGTCATCAGCCCCAGCATTTT. This codes for CASSIDKGQGHQPQHF.

The V and J genes are TRBV6-5 and TRBJ2-7, with a tentative D call TRBD1 (6 bases). V was cut by 3 bases and J by 6 bases, with 15 bases left in between. This CDR3 is 14 amino acids long. The germline V gene has CDR1 MNHEY and CDR2 SVGAGI. The CDR3 nucleotides are TGTGCCAGCAGTTATGCAGAACAGGGTCGCGAGCAGTACTTC. Amino acids: CASSYAEQGREQYF.

This clone showed up just a few times. The chain is built from TRBV11-2 and TRBJ2-2; D is unclear. This CDR3 is 12 amino acids long. Trimming shortened V by 5 bases and J by 5 bases, and 6 bases separated the two germline ends. CDR1 and CDR2 (germline): SGHAT, FQNNGV. CDR3 in amino acids: CASSHSTGELFF. The CDR3 region has the DNA TGTGCCAGCAGCCACTCGACCGGGGAGCTGTTTTTT. Full variable domain (remainder filled in from reference TRBV11-2 and TRBJ2-2): EAGVAQSPRYKIIEKRQSVAFWCNPISGHATLYWYQQILGQGPKLLIQFQNNGVVDDSQLPKDRFSAERLKGVDSTLKIQPAKLEDSAVYLCASSHSTGELFFGEGSRLTVL.

CDR3 amino acids: CASSPQGASAGGVYNEQFF. As DNA, the CDR3 is TGCGCCAGCAGCCCCCAGGGGGCGTCAGCGGGAGGGGTCTACAATGAGCAGTTCTTC. This chain joins TRBV4-3 and TRBJ2-1; the match to TRBD2 covers 10 bases. In germline, CDR1 is LGHNA, CDR2 YSLEER. This CDR3 region has 19 residues. The J segment lost 3 bases and the V segment lost 4 bases, leaving 15 bases of the junction unmatched.

The J gene is TRBJ2-3, the V gene TRBV13; the D is unclear. CDR1 is PRHDT, CDR2 FYEKMQ, per germline (reference sequence). The V gene lost 5 bases and the J gene lost 2 bases, with 17 bases spanning the gap. The CDR3 is made up of 16 amino acids. This CDR3 is CASSQTAVRITDTQYF. CDR3 DNA sequence: TGTGCCAGCAGCCAGACTGCCGTCAGAATCACAGATACGCAGTATTTT.

The CDR3, as DNA: TGTGCCACCTCCGGCCCAGCGGGACTCGATGAGCAGTTCTTC. Its protein is CATSGPAGLDEQFF. The J gene is TRBJ2-1, the V gene TRBV19; 7 nucleotides match TRBD2. Germline CDR1 LNHDA, CDR2 SQIVND (reference sequence). With V trimmed by 10 bases and J by 8 bases, 14 bases remained unmatched. The CDR3 contains 14 residues.

The CDR3 bases are TGTGCCAGCAGACCGGGACAGGGGGGGTCGGGGCCCCAGCATTTT. Amino acids: CASRPGQGGSGPQHF. This chain uses TRBV28 with TRBJ1-5; 11 positions agree with TRBD1. V dropped 6 bases and J dropped 9; count of bases not matched to a gene: 10. Germline assignment: CDR1 MDHEN and CDR2 SYDVKM. CDR3 length: 15 residues.

V and J are TRBV7-9 and TRBJ2-2; 8 nucleotides agree with TRBD2. CDR3 length: 18 residues. Unmatched junction bases numbered 17, after V lost 7 bases and J lost 4 bases. Germline CDR1 and CDR2: SEHNR and FQNEAQ (reference sequence). CDR3 DNA sequence: TGTGCCAGCACCTCAAGAGGTCGGAGCGGGAGTTTCACCGGGGAGCTGTTTTTT. It translates to CASTSRGRSGSFTGELFF.

The chain recombines TRBV6-6 with TRBJ1-1; 8 bases agree with TRBD1. In germline, CDR1 is MNHNY, CDR2 SVGAGI (reference sequence). V gave up 6 bases and J gave up 5 bases; unmatched junction bases: 5. The CDR3 has 13 amino acids. The CDR3 here is CASSPGGRTEAFF. In DNA form, the CDR3 reads TGTGCCAGCAGCCCAGGGGGCAGGACTGAAGCTTTCTTT.

The chain uses TRBV30 and TRBJ2-5; D may be TRBD2 (5 bases). The CDR3 contains 14 residues. Germline CDR1 GTSNPN, CDR2 SVGIG (reference sequence). V lost 4 bases and J lost 1, with 13 bases in between. This CDR3 is CAWTDYGIQETQYF. DNA of the CDR3: TGTGCCTGGACTGACTATGGGATCCAAGAGACCCAGTACTTC.

V and J are TRBV5-1 and TRBJ2-1; 7 bases align to TRBD1. This CDR3 has 14 amino acids. Germline CDR1 and CDR2: SGHRS and YFSETQ. The junction had 5 bases not matched to a gene; V was cut back by 5 bases and J by 3 bases. The CDR3 nucleotides read TGCGCCAGCAGGCCGGGACAGTACTACAATGAGCAGTTCTTC. Amino acids: CASRPGQYYNEQFF.

The chain links TRBV28 to TRBJ1-4; D uncertain. V was shortened by 6 bases and J by 4 bases, with 12 bases between the two germline ends. Per germline, CDR1 MDHEN and CDR2 SYDVKM. There are 14 residues in the CDR3. CDR3 coding DNA: TGTGCCAGCAGATACAGCCGCATTAATGAAAAACTGTTTTTT. Translated: CASRYSRINEKLFF.

This sequence joins TRBV28 and TRBJ1-2; 7 bases agree with TRBD1. The CDR3 length is 13 residues. With 11 bases clipped from V and 2 bases from J, the junction kept 8 bases outside the gene matches. Looked up from germline, CDR1 is MDHEN and CDR2 is SYDVKM. CDR3: CAGAGTENYGYTF. The CDR3 nucleotides read TGTGCCGGCGCCGGGACAGAAAACTATGGCTACACCTTC.

The chain joins TRBV15 to TRBJ2-1, with 13 bases aligning to TRBD2. The CDR3 loop spans 17 amino acids. V lost 6 bases to trimming and J lost 3 bases; unmatched junction nucleotides: 8. Germline loops: CDR1 LNHNV, CDR2 YYDKDF (reference sequence). The CDR3, as DNA: TGTGCCACCAGTCCGGGACTAGCGGGGCGCCTCTACAATGAGCAGTTCTTC. Translating gives CATSPGLAGRLYNEQFF.

The chain couples TRBV6-5 to TRBJ1-1; 8 bases line up with TRBD1. CDR3 length: 14 residues. In germline, CDR1 is MNHEY, CDR2 SVGAGI. V gave up 6 bases and J gave up 5 bases; unmatched junction bases: 8. CDR3 DNA sequence: TGTGCCAGCAGATGGACAGGGCCGGGAACTGAAGCTTTCTTT. Amino acid sequence: CASRWTGPGTEAFF.

V gene TRBV5-1 combines with J gene TRBJ2-5, with 7 bases matching TRBD1. V trimming: 5 bases; J trimming: 5 bases; junction bases outside the gene matches: 18. This CDR3 comprises 17 residues. Germline V CDR1 and CDR2: SGHRS, YFSETQ. This chain's CDR3 is CASSLRGQQLILETQYF. CDR3 nucleotide sequence: TGCGCCAGCAGTCTTAGGGGACAGCAACTGATTTTGGAGACCCAGTACTTC.

This chain links TRBV14 with TRBJ2-2; 12 bases match TRBD2. The CDR3 covers 17 residues. Trimming at V came to 6 bases and at J to 1 base, leaving 6 bases not matched to a gene. Germline V gene lookup returns CDR1 SGHDN and CDR2 FVKESK. In DNA form, the CDR3 reads TGTGCCAGCAGGTCTAGCGGGAGGGCGAAGAACACCGGGGAGCTGTTTTTT. This sequence encodes CASRSSGRAKNTGELFF.

This clone appeared a single time. The chain joins TRBV28 to TRBJ1-4, with D unresolved. V dropped 8 bases and J dropped 0 bases, with 10 bases sitting between them. CDR1 is MDHEN and CDR2 is SYDVKM in the germline V gene. There are 14 residues in the CDR3. The chain's CDR3 is CASLLWPTNEKLFF. The CDR3 region has the DNA TGTGCCAGCCTCCTTTGGCCAACTAATGAAAAACTGTTTTTT.

The chain is built from TRBV6-1 and TRBJ2-5, with TRBD2 matching over 8 bases. The CDR3 runs 16 residues. J lost 4 bases, V lost 0 bases, and 7 bases had no gene match. CDR1 is MNHNS, CDR2 SASEGT, per germline. The CDR3 DNA sequence: TGTGCCAGCAGTGAAGCGTTGGCGGGAGGAGGAGAGACCCAGTACTTC. It specifies CASSEALAGGGETQYF.

This sequence joins TRBV24-1 and TRBJ2-3; weak D call: TRBD1 (5 bases). The CDR3 covers 15 residues. Trimming took off 4 bases at V and 5 bases at J, with 15 bases between the two ends. Germline loops: CDR1 KGHDR, CDR2 SFDVKD. The CDR3, as DNA: TGTGCCACCAGTGACCCCTCGACAGTCGGAGATACGCAGTATTTT. Protein product: CATSDPSTVGDTQYF.

This chain connects TRBV5-1 to TRBJ1-5, with a weak D call TRBD1 (6 bases). The CDR3 is 14 amino acids. Trimming took 4 bases from V and 6 from J, leaving 14 bases between them. Germline V gene sequence: CDR1 SGHRS, CDR2 YFSETQ. The DNA for the CDR3 is TGCGCCAGCAGCACACAGGGAGGGGTTCAGCCCCAGCATTTT. Amino acids: CASSTQGGVQPQHF.

The chain has TRBV5-6 and TRBJ2-3; D is undetermined. This CDR3 contains 13 residues. Germline V CDR1 and CDR2: SGHDT, YYEEEE. Trimming pared 0 bases from V and 7 bases from J, leaving 9 bases between. CDR3 sequence (DNA): TGTGCCAGCAGCTTGGCCTCTCTATATACGCAGTATTTT. Residues: CASSLASLYTQYF.

The V and J genes are TRBV13 and TRBJ2-1, with TRBD1 identical over 8 bases. V shed 3 bases and J 9 bases; nucleotides not matched to a gene: 7. The CDR3 totals 14 residues. In germline, CDR1 is PRHDT, CDR2 FYEKMQ (reference sequence). CDR3 coding DNA: TGTGCCAGCAGCTTTTTGGACAGGGTGACTGAGCAGTTCTTC. Translated, it gives CASSFLDRVTEQFF.